This TCR beta chain was identified during a study of cytomegalovirus exposure and HLA in healthy donors. Study conclusions and caveats: Earlier analysis found most TCR beta V segments productive about 90% or about 30% of the time. Roughly even sequencing depth across donors was the assumption behind the presence/absence analyses.

PCR employed 60 Vbeta and 13 Jbeta primers. Data came from immunoSEQ multiplex PCR; TCRdb stores just in-frame clones and leaves some out. In the table there are 130,000 to 150,000 clones, 80% of which are singletons. The V end lost 7 bases, the J end lost 8 bases, and 14 bases lay between the germline ends. Germline CDR1 and CDR2: SGHVS and FNYEAQ. CDR3 length: 13 amino acids. Worth noting for this clone: Its target is unknown.

This TCR was sampled from a man in his forties in good health and CMV-seropositive. This chain joins TRBV7-6 and TRBJ2-2; D remains ambiguous. The sequenced sample was PBMCs. CDR3 sequence (DNA): TGTGCCAGCAATTCCGCGACTCCGGGGGAGCTGTTTTTT. Protein product: CASNSATPGELFF.